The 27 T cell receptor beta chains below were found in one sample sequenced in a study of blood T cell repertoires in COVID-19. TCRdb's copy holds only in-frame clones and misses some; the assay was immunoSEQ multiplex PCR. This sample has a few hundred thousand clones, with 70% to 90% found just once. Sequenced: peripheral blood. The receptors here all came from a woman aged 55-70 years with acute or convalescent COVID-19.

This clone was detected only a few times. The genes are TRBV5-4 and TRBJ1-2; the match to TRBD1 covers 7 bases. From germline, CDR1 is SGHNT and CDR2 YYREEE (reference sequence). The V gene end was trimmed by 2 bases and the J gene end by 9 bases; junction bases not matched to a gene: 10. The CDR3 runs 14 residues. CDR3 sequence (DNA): TGTGCCAGCAGCTTATGGGACAGATCCACCAGCTACACCTTC. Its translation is CASSLWDRSTSYTF.

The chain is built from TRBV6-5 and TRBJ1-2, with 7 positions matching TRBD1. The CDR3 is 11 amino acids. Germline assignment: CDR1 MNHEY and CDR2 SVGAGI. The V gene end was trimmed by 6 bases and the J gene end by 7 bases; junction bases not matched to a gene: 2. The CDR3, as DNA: TGTGCCAGCAGAAACAGGGGTGGCTACACCTTC. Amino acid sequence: CASRNRGGYTF.

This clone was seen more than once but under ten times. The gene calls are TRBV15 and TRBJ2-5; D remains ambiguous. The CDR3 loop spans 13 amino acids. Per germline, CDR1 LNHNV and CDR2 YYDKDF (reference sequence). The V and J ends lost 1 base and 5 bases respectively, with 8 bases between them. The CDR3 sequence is CATSRGLRETQYF. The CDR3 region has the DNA TGTGCCACCAGCAGAGGTCTACGGGAGACCCAGTACTTC.

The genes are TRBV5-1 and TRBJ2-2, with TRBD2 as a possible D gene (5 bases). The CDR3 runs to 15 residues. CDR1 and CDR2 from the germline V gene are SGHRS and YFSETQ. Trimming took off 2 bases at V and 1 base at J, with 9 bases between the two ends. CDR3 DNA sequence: TGCGCCAGCAGCTTAGCGGTGATGAACACCGGGGAGCTGTTTTTT. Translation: CASSLAVMNTGELFF.

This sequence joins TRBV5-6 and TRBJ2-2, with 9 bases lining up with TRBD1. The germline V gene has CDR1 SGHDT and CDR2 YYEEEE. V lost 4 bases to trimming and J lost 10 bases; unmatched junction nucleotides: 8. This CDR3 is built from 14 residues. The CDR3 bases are TGTGCCAGCAGCCCGGGACAGGGTGTTGCGGAGCTGTTTTTT. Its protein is CASSPGQGVAELFF.

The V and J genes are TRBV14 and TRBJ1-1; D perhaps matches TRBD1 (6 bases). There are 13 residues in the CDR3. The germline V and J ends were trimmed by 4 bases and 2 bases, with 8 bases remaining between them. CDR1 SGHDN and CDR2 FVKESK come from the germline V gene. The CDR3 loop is CASSLQGNTEAFF. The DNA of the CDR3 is TGTGCCAGCAGCCTACAGGGAAACACTGAAGCTTTCTTT.

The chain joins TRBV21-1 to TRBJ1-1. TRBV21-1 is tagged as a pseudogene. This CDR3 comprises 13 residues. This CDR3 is CASSLTQRVEAFF. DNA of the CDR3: TGTGCCAGCAGCCTAACACAGAGGGTCGAAGCTTTCTTT.

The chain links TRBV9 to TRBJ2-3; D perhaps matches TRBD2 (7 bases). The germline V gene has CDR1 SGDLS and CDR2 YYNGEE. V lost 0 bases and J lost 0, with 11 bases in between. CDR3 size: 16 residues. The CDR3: CASSVAGGASTDTQYF. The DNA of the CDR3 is TGTGCCAGCAGCGTAGCGGGGGGCGCTAGCACAGATACGCAGTATTTT. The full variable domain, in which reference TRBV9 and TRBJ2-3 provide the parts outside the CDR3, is DSGVTQTPKHLITATGQRVTLRCSPRSGDLSVYWYQQSLDQGLQFLIQYYNGEERAKGNILERFSAQQFPDLHSELNLSSLELGDSALYFCASSVAGGASTDTQYFGPGTRLTVL.

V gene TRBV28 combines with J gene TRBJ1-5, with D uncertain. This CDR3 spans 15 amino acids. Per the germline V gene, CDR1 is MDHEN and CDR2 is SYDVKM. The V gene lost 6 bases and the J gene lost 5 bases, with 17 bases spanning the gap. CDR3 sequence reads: CASRRRVRGDQPQHF. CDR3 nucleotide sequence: TGTGCCAGCAGGCGACGGGTGCGGGGAGATCAGCCCCAGCATTTT. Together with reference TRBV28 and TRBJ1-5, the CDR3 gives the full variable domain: DVKVTQSSRYLVKRTGEKVFLECVQDMDHENMFWYRQDPGLGLRLIYFSYDVKMKEKGDIPEGYSVSREKKERFSLILESASTNQTSMYLCASRRRVRGDQPQHFGDGTRLSIL.

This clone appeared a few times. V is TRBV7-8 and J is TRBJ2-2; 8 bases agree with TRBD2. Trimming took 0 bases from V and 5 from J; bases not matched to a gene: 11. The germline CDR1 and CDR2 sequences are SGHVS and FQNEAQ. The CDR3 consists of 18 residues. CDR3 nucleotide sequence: TGTGCCAGCAGCTTAGCCCGCCTCGACGAGCGGGGGACCGGGGAGCTGTTTTTT. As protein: CASSLARLDERGTGELFF.

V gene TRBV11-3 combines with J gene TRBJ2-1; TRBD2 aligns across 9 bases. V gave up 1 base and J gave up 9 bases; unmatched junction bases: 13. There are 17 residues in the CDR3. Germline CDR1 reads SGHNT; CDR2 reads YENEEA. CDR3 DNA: TGTGCCAGCAGCTTAGTTGTAGCGGGGGACCCAGGTGTTGAGCAGTTCTTC. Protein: CASSLVVAGDPGVEQFF.

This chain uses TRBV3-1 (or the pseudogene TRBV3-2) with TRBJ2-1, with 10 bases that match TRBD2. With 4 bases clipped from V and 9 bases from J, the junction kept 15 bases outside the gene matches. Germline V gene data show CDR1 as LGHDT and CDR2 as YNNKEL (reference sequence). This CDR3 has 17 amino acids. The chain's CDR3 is CASSLASGSLPGGEQFF. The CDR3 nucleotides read TGTGCCAGCAGCCTCGCTAGCGGGAGTCTTCCTGGGGGTGAGCAGTTCTTC.

The CDR3 is CASSPRLADEQFF. The CDR3 DNA sequence: TGTGCCAGCTCACCACGACTAGCGGATGAGCAGTTCTTC. The chain combines TRBV18 with TRBJ2-1, with 9 bases matching TRBD2. V was pared by 1 base and J by 8 bases, with 0 bases of the junction left unmatched. The CDR3 has 13 amino acids. The germline V gene encodes CDR1 KGHSH and CDR2 LQKENI.

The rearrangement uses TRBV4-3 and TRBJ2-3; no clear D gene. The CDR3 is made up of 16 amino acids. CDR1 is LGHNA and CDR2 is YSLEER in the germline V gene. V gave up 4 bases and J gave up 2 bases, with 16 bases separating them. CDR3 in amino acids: CASSPHGQEVTDTQYF. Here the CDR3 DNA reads TGCGCCAGCAGCCCACATGGGCAGGAAGTCACAGATACGCAGTATTTT.

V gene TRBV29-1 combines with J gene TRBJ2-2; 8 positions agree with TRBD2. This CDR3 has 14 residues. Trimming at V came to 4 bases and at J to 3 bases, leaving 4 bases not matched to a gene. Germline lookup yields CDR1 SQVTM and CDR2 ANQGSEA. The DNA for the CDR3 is TGCAGCGTTGTAGCGGGGCCGGACACCGGGGAGCTGTTTTTT. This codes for CSVVAGPDTGELFF.

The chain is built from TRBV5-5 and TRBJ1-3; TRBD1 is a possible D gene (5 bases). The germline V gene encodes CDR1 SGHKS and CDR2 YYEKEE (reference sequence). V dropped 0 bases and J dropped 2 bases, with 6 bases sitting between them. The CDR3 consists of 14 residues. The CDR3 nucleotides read TGTGCCAGCAGCTTGGTGGGGCCTGGAAACACCATATATTTT. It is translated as CASSLVGPGNTIYF.

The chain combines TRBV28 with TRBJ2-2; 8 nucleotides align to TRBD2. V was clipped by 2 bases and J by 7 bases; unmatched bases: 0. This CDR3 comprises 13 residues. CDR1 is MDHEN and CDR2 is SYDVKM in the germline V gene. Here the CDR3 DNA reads TGTGCCAGCAGTTTAGCGGGGGGCGGGGAGCTGTTTTTT. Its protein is CASSLAGGGELFF.

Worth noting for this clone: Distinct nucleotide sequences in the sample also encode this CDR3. CDR3 DNA: TGCAGTGCTAGGGGGCTCACTGAAGCTTTCTTT. This gives the protein CSARGLTEAFF. The V call is TRBV20-1, the J call TRBJ1-1; the D gene is possibly TRBD1 (5 bases). The CDR3 spans 11 residues. Trimming cost V 3 bases and J 4 bases, with 6 bases left between them. CDR1 is DFQATT and CDR2 is SNEGSKA in the germline V gene (reference sequence).

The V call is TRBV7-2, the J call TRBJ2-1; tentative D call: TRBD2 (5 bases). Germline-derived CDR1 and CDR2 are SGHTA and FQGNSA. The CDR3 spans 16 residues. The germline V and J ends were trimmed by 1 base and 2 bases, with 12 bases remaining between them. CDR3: CASSLVSSLAYNEQFF. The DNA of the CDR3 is TGTGCCAGCAGCTTAGTTTCTAGCTTGGCCTACAATGAGCAGTTCTTC.

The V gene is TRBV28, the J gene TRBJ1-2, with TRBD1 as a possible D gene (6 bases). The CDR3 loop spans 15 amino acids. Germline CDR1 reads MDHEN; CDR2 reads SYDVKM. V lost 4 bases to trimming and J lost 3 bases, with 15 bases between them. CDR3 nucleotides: TGTGCCAGCAGTTGGTACGGGGGGGCGGACTATGGCTACACCTTC. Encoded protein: CASSWYGGADYGYTF.

DNA for the CDR3: TGTGCCAGCAGCCCAACTGAAAGCGAGCAGTACTTC. This encodes CASSPTESEQYF. The V call is TRBV3-1 (or the pseudogene TRBV3-2), the J call TRBJ2-7; D not certain. CDR3 size: 12 residues. Germline lookup yields CDR1 LGHDT and CDR2 YNNKEL (reference sequence). The V end was cut by 4 bases, the J end by 6 bases, with 10 bases between.

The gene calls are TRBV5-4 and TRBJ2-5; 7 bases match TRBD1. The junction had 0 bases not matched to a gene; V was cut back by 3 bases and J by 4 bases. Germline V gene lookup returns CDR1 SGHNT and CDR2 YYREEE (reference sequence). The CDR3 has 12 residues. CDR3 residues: CASSYRGETQYF. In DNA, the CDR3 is TGTGCCAGCAGCTACAGGGGAGAGACCCAGTACTTC.

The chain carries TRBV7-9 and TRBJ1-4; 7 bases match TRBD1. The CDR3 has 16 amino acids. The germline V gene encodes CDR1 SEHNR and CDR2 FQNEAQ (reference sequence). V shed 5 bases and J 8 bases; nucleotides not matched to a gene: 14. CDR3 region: CASSATPGQRFEKLFF. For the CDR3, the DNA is TGTGCCAGCAGCGCTACACCGGGACAGCGTTTCGAAAAACTGTTTTTT.

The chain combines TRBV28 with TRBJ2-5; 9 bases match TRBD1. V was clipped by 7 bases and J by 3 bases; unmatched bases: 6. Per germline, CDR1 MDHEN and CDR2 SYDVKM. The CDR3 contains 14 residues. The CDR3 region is CASTLDRGEETQYF. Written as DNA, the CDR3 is TGTGCCAGCACCCTCGACAGGGGGGAAGAGACCCAGTACTTC.

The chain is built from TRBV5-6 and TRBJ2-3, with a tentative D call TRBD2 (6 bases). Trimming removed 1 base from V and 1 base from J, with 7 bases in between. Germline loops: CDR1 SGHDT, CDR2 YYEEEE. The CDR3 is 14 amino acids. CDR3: CASSLSGGTDTQYF. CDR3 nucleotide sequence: TGTGCCAGCAGCTTGTCGGGGGGCACAGATACGCAGTATTTT.

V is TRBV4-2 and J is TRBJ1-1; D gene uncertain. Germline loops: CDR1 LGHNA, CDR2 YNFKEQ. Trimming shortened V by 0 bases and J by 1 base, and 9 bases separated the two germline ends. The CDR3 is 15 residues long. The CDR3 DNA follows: TGTGCCAGCAGCCAAGATCAAACGGGGAACACTGAAGCTTTCTTT. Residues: CASSQDQTGNTEAFF.

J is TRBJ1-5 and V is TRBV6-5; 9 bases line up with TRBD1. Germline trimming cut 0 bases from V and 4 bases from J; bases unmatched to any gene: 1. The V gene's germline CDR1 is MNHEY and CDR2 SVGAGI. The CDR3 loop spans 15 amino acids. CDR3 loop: CASSYSTGGNQPQHF. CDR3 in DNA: TGTGCCAGCAGTTACTCGACAGGGGGGAATCAGCCCCAGCATTTT.